Listed below are T cell receptor beta chains from one sample, sequenced in a study of type 1 and type 2 diabetes patients. TCRdb used MiXCR to reprocess the multiplex PCR reads, holding one entry per CDR3 protein. Found here are 250,000 or so distinct CDR3 sequences, over 45% of them singletons; the top ten hold approximately 14%. Source material: peripheral blood mononuclear cells (PBMCs). The receptors shown here come from a man between 18 and 35 years old with type 2 diabetes. The CDR3 runs from the conserved cysteine through the conserved F or W. The order of the fields is J gene, D gene, V gene, clone size, CDR3 protein, CDR3 DNA. D genes are given only for firm matches. For some rows the clone size is stated as once, few or many, or as a class when expanded; others skip it.

J: TRBJ1-2
D: -
V: TRBV19
size: few
CDR3: CASLSYGYGYTF
DNA: TGTGCCAGTCTATCCTATGGCTATGGCTACACCTTC

J: TRBJ2-3
D: -
V: TRBV2
size: many
CDR3: CASSRQGNTQYF
DNA: TGTGCCAGCAGTCGACAAGGTAATACGCAGTATTTT

J: TRBJ2-1
D: -
V: TRBV4-2
size: -
CDR3: CASSQDLGIYNEQFF
DNA: TGTGCTAGCAGCCAAGATCTTGGTATATACAATGAGCAGTTCTTC

J: TRBJ2-7
D: -
V: TRBV6-6
size: -
CDR3: CASSPQGTYEQYF
DNA: TGTGCCAGCAGTCCCCAGGGTACCTACGAGCAGTACTTC

J: TRBJ2-7
D: -
V: TRBV7-8
size: -
CDR3: CASSYLISSYEQYF
DNA: TGTGCCAGCAGCTATCTAATTAGTTCCTACGAGCAGTACTTC

J: TRBJ1-2
D: TRBD1
V: TRBV30
size: once
CDR3: CAWSGTGAYGYTF
DNA: TGTGCCTGGAGCGGGACAGGAGCTTATGGCTACACCTTC

J: TRBJ1-6
D: -
V: TRBV12-3/TRBV12-4
size: -
CDR3: CASSFDSNLYNSPLHF
DNA: TGTGCCAGCAGTTTCGACAGCAACCTCTATAATTCACCCCTCCACTTT

J: TRBJ2-7
D: -
V: TRBV7-2
size: once
CDR3: CASRGSGYEQYF
DNA: TGTGCCAGCAGGGGTAGCGGCTACGAGCAGTACTTC

J: TRBJ2-3
D: -
V: TRBV27
size: few
CDR3: CASTTGVSTDTQYF
DNA: TGTGCCAGCACTACGGGGGTCAGCACAGATACGCAGTATTTT

J: TRBJ1-1
D: -
V: TRBV20-1
size: few
CDR3: CSASTGQFEAFF
DNA: TGCAGTGCTAGTACGGGACAATTTGAAGCTTTCTTT

J: TRBJ2-3
D: -
V: TRBV12-5
size: -
CDR3: CASGLTRGRDTDTQYF
DNA: TGTGCTAGTGGTTTGACCAGGGGTAGGGACACAGATACGCAGTATTTT

J: TRBJ2-3
D: -
V: TRBV10-3
size: few
CDR3: CAITSTGTDTQYF
DNA: TGTGCCATCACCTCGACGGGCACAGATACGCAGTATTTT

J: TRBJ1-1
D: -
V: TRBV11-1
size: once
CDR3: CASSLQANMNTEAFF
DNA: TGTGCCAGCAGCTTACAGGCAAATATGAACACTGAAGCTTTCTTT

J: TRBJ2-1
D: -
V: TRBV28
size: -
CDR3: CASSAPTGRGGFVEQFF
DNA: TGTGCCAGCAGTGCCCCGACAGGACGTGGAGGTTTTGTTGAGCAGTTCTTC

J: TRBJ1-5
D: -
V: TRBV19
size: once
CDR3: CASSKGAGSNQPQHF
DNA: TGTGCCAGTAGTAAAGGGGCCGGGAGCAATCAGCCCCAGCATTTT

J: TRBJ2-2
D: -
V: TRBV7-3
size: few
CDR3: CASSLTSGTGELFF
DNA: TGTGCCAGCAGCTTAACTTCGGGTACCGGGGAGCTGTTTTTT

J: TRBJ1-4
D: TRBD1
V: TRBV2
size: once
CDR3: CASSTDRSNEKLFF
DNA: TGTGCCAGCAGCACGGACAGGTCTAATGAAAAACTGTTTTTT

J: TRBJ2-2
D: TRBD2
V: TRBV7-3
size: few
CDR3: CASSLSLAGTGELFF
DNA: TGTGCCAGCAGCTTAAGTCTAGCGGGGACCGGGGAGCTGTTTTTT

J: TRBJ1-2
D: -
V: TRBV5-8
size: -
CDR3: CASSEWNYGYTF
DNA: TGTGCCAGCAGTGAATGGAACTATGGCTACACCTTC

J: TRBJ2-5
D: -
V: TRBV9
size: -
CDR3: CASSVGHYKKFQETQYF
DNA: TGTGCCAGCAGCGTAGGGCACTATAAAAAGTTTCAAGAGACCCAGTACTTC

J: TRBJ2-7
D: TRBD2
V: TRBV19
size: many
CDR3: CASSMGTSGWDEQYF
DNA: TGTGCCAGTAGTATGGGGACTAGCGGGTGGGACGAGCAGTACTTC

J: TRBJ2-5
D: -
V: TRBV20-1
size: -
CDR3: CSAFQETQYF
DNA: TGCAGCGCGTTCCAAGAGACCCAGTACTTC

J: TRBJ2-7
D: TRBD1
V: TRBV13
size: -
CDR3: CASSLGHLQGVDSYEQYF
DNA: TGTGCCAGCAGCTTAGGGCACCTACAGGGGGTGGATTCCTACGAGCAGTACTTC

J: TRBJ1-1
D: TRBD1
V: TRBV7-2
size: -
CDR3: CASSPPPSGQYMNTEAFF
DNA: TGTGCCAGCAGCCCGCCCCCATCGGGACAGTACATGAACACTGAAGCTTTCTTT

J: TRBJ2-3
D: -
V: TRBV19
size: -
CDR3: CASNDLGRSPPASTQYF
DNA: TGTGCCAGTAACGATCTGGGGAGGTCTCCACCAGCGAGTACGCAGTATTTT